The 29 T cell receptor beta chains in this list originate from one sample, sequenced in a study of T cell responses to AZD1222 COVID-19 vaccine. Method: immunoSEQ multiplex PCR; TCRdb's copy keeps in-frame clones and lacks some. The repertoire holds about 120,000 clones, with roughly 92% as singletons. Sequenced here: peripheral blood, sampled 28 days after the second AZD1222 dose. Source of these receptors: an adult who received the AZD1222 COVID-19 vaccine.

This rearrangement joins TRBV4-3 to TRBJ2-3; the D call may be TRBD1 or TRBD2 (5 bases each). Trimming left V 0 bases short and J 5 bases short, with 27 bases between. The CDR3 sequence is 20 residues long. CDR1 is LGHNA and CDR2 is YSLEER in the germline V gene. The CDR3: CASSQDIAASFAGARDTQYF. The CDR3 bases are TGCGCCAGCAGCCAAGATATTGCAGCCTCTTTCGCCGGGGCCAGAGATACGCAGTATTTT.

The genes are TRBV4-2 and TRBJ2-7; D possibly corresponds to TRBD2 (5 bases). Trimming shortened V by 0 bases and J by 0 bases, and 15 bases separated the two germline ends. The germline CDR1 and CDR2 sequences are LGHNA and YNFKEQ. This CDR3 is 17 amino acids long. In DNA, the CDR3 is TGTGCCAGCAGCCAAGAATTCGGGGTCCTCAGCTCCTACGAGCAGTACTTC. This gives the protein CASSQEFGVLSSYEQYF.

V usage is TRBV29-1 and J usage is TRBJ2-5; tentative D call: TRBD1 (6 bases). In germline, CDR1 is SQVTM, CDR2 ANQGSEA. Trimming shortened V by 7 bases and J by 2 bases, and 17 bases separated the two germline ends. The CDR3 spans 14 residues. The CDR3 spells CSASRQVWQETQYF. CDR3 DNA sequence: TGCAGCGCCTCGCGACAGGTTTGGCAAGAGACCCAGTACTTC.

The V call is TRBV5-1, the J call TRBJ1-5; a weak D match, TRBD1 (5 bases). CDR1 SGHRS and CDR2 YFSETQ come from the germline V gene. The CDR3 has 14 residues. Trimming took off 4 bases at V and 2 bases at J, with 10 bases between the two ends. Written as DNA, the CDR3 is TGCGCCAGCAGCGAGACAGCCGGCAATCAGCCCCAGCATTTT. This codes for CASSETAGNQPQHF.

CDR3 sequence reads: CASSLAGGRLGDEQYF. In nucleotides, the CDR3 is TGTGCCAGCAGCTTAGCGGGAGGTCGTCTCGGGGACGAGCAGTACTTC. The V gene is TRBV7-3, the J gene TRBJ2-7, with 8 nucleotides matching TRBD2. Germline-derived CDR1 and CDR2 are SGHTA and FQGTGA. The CDR3 is 16 residues long. The J segment lost 5 bases and the V segment lost 2 bases, leaving 11 bases of the junction unmatched.

The chain is built from TRBV20-1 and TRBJ2-7; the D gene is possibly TRBD2 (6 bases). Looked up from germline, CDR1 is DFQATT and CDR2 is SNEGSKA (reference sequence). Trimming pared 3 bases from V and 0 bases from J, leaving 9 bases between. This CDR3 has 13 amino acids. The CDR3 reads CSASVGGSYEQYF. CDR3 nucleotides: TGCAGTGCTAGTGTGGGGGGCTCCTACGAGCAGTACTTC.

This clone has more than one count but fewer than ten. The V call is TRBV5-4, the J call TRBJ1-2; D may be TRBD1 (5 bases). Germline loops: CDR1 SGHNT, CDR2 YYREEE (reference sequence). CDR3 length: 13 residues. With 6 bases removed from V and 1 base from J, the gap between germline ends came to 10 bases. The CDR3 reads CASTRDGNYGYTF. The DNA for the CDR3 is TGTGCCAGCACCCGGGACGGTAACTATGGCTACACCTTC.

The J gene is TRBJ1-3, the V gene TRBV7-9; 7 nucleotides align to TRBD1. The CDR3 consists of 18 residues. Looked up from germline, CDR1 is SEHNR and CDR2 is FQNEAQ (reference sequence). V lost 0 bases to trimming and J lost 0 bases; unmatched junction nucleotides: 8. Here the CDR3 reads CASSLAGGRGTSGNTIYF. The CDR3 DNA sequence: TGTGCCAGCAGCTTAGCGGGGGGCAGGGGGACCTCTGGAAACACCATATATTTT.

The V and J genes are TRBV7-8 and TRBJ2-7; no reliable D call. V was shortened by 2 bases and J by 5 bases, with 10 bases between the two germline ends. Germline V CDR1 and CDR2: SGHVS, FQNEAQ. CDR3 length: 13 amino acids. CDR3 coding DNA: TGTGCCAGCAGCTTATCTTATAACCACGAGCAGTACTTC. It yields the protein CASSLSYNHEQYF.

A single count supports this clone. The genes are TRBV11-2 and TRBJ2-3, with D uncertain. Between the trimmed V and J ends, which lost 1 base and 4 bases, there was a span of 6 bases. From germline, CDR1 is SGHAT and CDR2 FQNNGV. The CDR3 spans 13 residues. CDR3 loop: CASSLGGADTQYF. Written as DNA, the CDR3 is TGTGCCAGCAGCTTAGGGGGTGCAGATACGCAGTATTTT.

This chain connects TRBV5-4 to TRBJ2-3, with 8 bases identical to TRBD2. CDR1 and CDR2 from the germline V gene are SGHNT and YYREEE (reference sequence). CDR3 length: 15 residues. The V segment lost 7 bases and the J segment 1 base; nucleotides outside the gene matches: 8. CDR3 coding DNA: TGTGCCAGCGGCCGCCCACTAGCGGGCACAGATACGCAGTATTTT. Protein sequence: CASGRPLAGTDTQYF.

This clone was detected once. The DNA for the CDR3 is TGTGCCAGCAGCCCACAGGAGATTGAAGCTTTCTTT. This encodes CASSPQEIEAFF. The genes are TRBV5-5 and TRBJ1-1; D might be TRBD1 (5 bases). Between the trimmed V and J ends, which lost 4 bases and 7 bases, there was a span of 11 bases. CDR3 length: 12 amino acids. Per the germline V gene, CDR1 is SGHKS and CDR2 is YYEKEE (reference sequence). The entire variable domain, with the rest obtained from reference TRBV5-5 and TRBJ1-1, is as follows: DAGVTQSPTHLIKTRGQQVTLRCSPISGHKSVSWYQQVLGQGPQFIFQYYEKEERGRGNFPDRFSARQFPNYSSELNVNALLLGDSALYLCASSPQEIEAFFGQGTRLTVV.

The chain is built from TRBV4-1 and TRBJ1-6; possible D gene TRBD1, 5 bases. Trimming left V 4 bases short and J 14 bases short, with 21 bases between. This CDR3 comprises 15 residues. Germline CDR1 is MGHRA and CDR2 is YSYEKL. CDR3 sequence reads: CASSLSIVGGRALHF. CDR3 sequence (DNA): TGCGCCAGCAGCCTTTCCATCGTAGGTGGCAGGGCCCTCCACTTT.

The gene calls are TRBV7-2 and TRBJ1-4; D is perhaps TRBD1 (5 bases). V lost 1 base to trimming and J lost 8 bases, with 11 bases between them. Per germline, CDR1 SGHTA and CDR2 FQGNSA. CDR3 length: 14 amino acids. Written as DNA, the CDR3 is TGTGCCAGCAGCTTAGTAGCTCAGGGAGAAAAACTGTTTTTT. Translation: CASSLVAQGEKLFF.

The V call is TRBV5-1, the J call TRBJ1-5, with D perhaps matching TRBD1 (6 bases). Trimming removed 0 bases from V and 6 bases from J, with 13 bases in between. CDR3 size: 15 residues. CDR1 is SGHRS, CDR2 YFSETQ, per germline. The CDR3 region is CASSLEGDSIQPQHF. Written as DNA, the CDR3 is TGCGCCAGCAGCTTGGAGGGGGATTCAATTCAGCCCCAGCATTTT.

The gene calls are TRBV5-5 and TRBJ1-2; 8 bases match TRBD1. V was clipped by 2 bases and J by 1 base; unmatched bases: 4. Germline V gene lookup returns CDR1 SGHKS and CDR2 YYEKEE (reference sequence). The CDR3 runs 15 residues. The CDR3 coding sequence is TGTGCCAGCAGCTTCGACAGGGGTCGTAACTATGGCTACACCTTC. Translation gives CASSFDRGRNYGYTF.

The chain combines TRBV7-9 with TRBJ1-1, with D maybe TRBD1 (6 bases). CDR1 is SEHNR and CDR2 is FQNEAQ in the germline V gene (reference sequence). This CDR3 has 16 residues. Trimming cost V 5 bases and J 1 base, with 17 bases left between them. In DNA, the CDR3 is TGTGCCAGCAGCCCCAGGTCGGGCAGGGGGAACACTGAAGCTTTCTTT. The encoded protein is CASSPRSGRGNTEAFF.

V is TRBV10-3 and J is TRBJ1-6; possible D gene TRBD1, 6 bases. This CDR3 has 14 amino acids. The ends were cut back, 5 bases at V and 5 bases at J, with 10 bases in the middle. Germline values: CDR1 ENHRY, CDR2 SYGVKD. The CDR3 sequence: CAISPGQDNSPLHF. The CDR3 region has the DNA TGTGCCATCAGTCCGGGACAAGATAATTCACCCCTCCACTTT.

The chain employs TRBV18 and TRBJ1-4; 7 bases are a match to TRBD1. Germline V gene lookup returns CDR1 KGHSH and CDR2 LQKENI. J was trimmed by 4 bases and V by 3 bases; bases with no gene match: 5. The CDR3 consists of 15 residues. CDR3 sequence reads: CASSPRTGFNEKLFF. The DNA of the CDR3 is TGTGCCAGCTCACCTAGGACAGGTTTTAATGAAAAACTGTTTTTT.

This clone was observed a single time. The rearrangement uses TRBV18 and TRBJ2-5; D gene unclear. CDR1 and CDR2 (germline): KGHSH, LQKENI. The CDR3 extends over 15 amino acids. Trimming took off 0 bases at V and 2 bases at J, with 10 bases between the two ends. The CDR3 loop reads CASSPPIRAQETQYF. CDR3 in DNA: TGTGCCAGCTCACCACCTATTAGGGCTCAAGAGACCCAGTACTTC.

Written as DNA, the CDR3 is TGTGCCAGCAGCTTACCGGGGGTACCGAACACCGGGGAGCTGTTTTTT. Translated: CASSLPGVPNTGELFF. The chain carries TRBV5-6 and TRBJ2-2; D perhaps matches TRBD2 (6 bases). CDR3 length: 16 amino acids. In germline, CDR1 is SGHDT, CDR2 YYEEEE. V was clipped by 2 bases and J by 0 bases, with 11 bases between them.

The chain recombines TRBV27 with TRBJ2-1; 11 bases align to TRBD2. V was pared by 8 bases and J by 7 bases, with 7 bases of the junction left unmatched. This CDR3 contains 14 residues. From germline, CDR1 is MNHEY and CDR2 SMNVEV (reference sequence). In DNA form, the CDR3 reads TGTGCCAGCCGACTAGCGGGGAATCATAATGAGCAGTTCTTC. Its protein product is CASRLAGNHNEQFF.

V usage is TRBV6-5 and J usage is TRBJ2-3; TRBD1 is a possible D gene (5 bases). Germline CDR1 reads MNHEY; CDR2 reads SVGAGI. Trimming took off 7 bases at V and 0 bases at J, with 11 bases between the two ends. The CDR3 extends over 14 amino acids. As DNA, the CDR3 is TGTGCCAGCACTACAGGAACTAGCACAGATACGCAGTATTTT. It is translated as CASTTGTSTDTQYF.

This clone appeared once. This rearrangement joins TRBV12-3 or TRBV12-4 to TRBJ1-5, with D unclear. This CDR3 contains 13 residues. V lost 0 bases to trimming and J lost 6 bases, with 6 bases between them. CDR3 amino acids: CASSLAGRQPQHF. CDR3 bases: TGTGCCAGCAGTTTAGCCGGCCGTCAGCCCCAGCATTTT.

V and J are TRBV28 and TRBJ2-7; the match to TRBD1 covers 12 bases. Trimming removed 1 base from V and 9 bases from J; junction bases left unmatched: 7. Per germline, CDR1 MDHEN and CDR2 SYDVKM. The CDR3 spans 15 residues. Written as DNA, the CDR3 is TGTGCCAGCAGTTTATCAACCGGGACAGGGGGCCGGCAGTACTTC. Its protein is CASSLSTGTGGRQYF. The full variable domain, with the rest looked up from reference TRBV28 and TRBJ2-7, is DVKVTQSSRYLVKRTGEKVFLECVQDMDHENMFWYRQDPGLGLRLIYFSYDVKMKEKGDIPEGYSVSREKKERFSLILESASTNQTSMYLCASSLSTGTGGRQYFGPGTRLTVT.

V gene TRBV5-6 combines with J gene TRBJ1-2; 12 positions agree with TRBD1. The germline gives CDR1 SGHDT, CDR2 YYEEEE. The CDR3 extends over 16 amino acids. V trimming: 4 bases; J trimming: 2 bases; junction bases outside the gene matches: 6. The CDR3 region has the DNA TGTGCCAGCAGCACCGGGACAGGGGGCCTCAACTATGGCTACACCTTC. Protein: CASSTGTGGLNYGYTF.

Only one count was recorded for this clone. The gene calls are TRBV5-1 and TRBJ2-5; D unresolved. With 0 bases removed from V and 5 bases from J, the gap between germline ends came to 14 bases. Germline CDR1 reads SGHRS; CDR2 reads YFSETQ. CDR3 length equals 15 residues. The CDR3 DNA reads TGCGCCAGCAGCTTGGTTGGGTCATTTAGGGAGACCCAGTACTTC. Protein sequence: CASSLVGSFRETQYF.

The CDR3 coding sequence is TGTGCCAGCAGACAGGGTCGGTCGGATGGTGAAAAACTGTTTTTT. Its protein is CASRQGRSDGEKLFF. The gene calls are TRBV2 and TRBJ1-4, with D maybe TRBD1 (6 bases). CDR1 is SNHLY and CDR2 is FYNNEI in the germline V gene. V gave up 6 bases and J gave up 7 bases, with 18 bases separating them. There are 15 residues in the CDR3. The full variable domain, with the rest looked up from reference TRBV2 and TRBJ1-4, is EPEVTQTPSHQVTQMGQEVILRCVPISNHLYFYWYRQILGQKVEFLVSFYNNEISEKSEIFDDQFSVERPDGSNFTLKIRSTKLEDSAMYFCASRQGRSDGEKLFFGSGTQLSVL.

The rearrangement links TRBV18 to TRBJ1-4; D possibly corresponds to TRBD1 (5 bases). The V gene's germline CDR1 is KGHSH and CDR2 LQKENI. Trimming left V 2 bases short and J 2 bases short, with 12 bases between. The CDR3 totals 16 residues. For the CDR3, the DNA is TGTGCCAGCTCACCAAAGGGGACGGGCACTAATGAAAAACTGTTTTTT. It translates to CASSPKGTGTNEKLFF.